A single sample gave rise to the 19 T cell receptor beta chains below, sequenced in a study of cytomegalovirus exposure and HLA in healthy donors (dated by TCRdb to about 2017). Preparation of the library involved the immunoSEQ multiplex PCR assay. TCRdb carries this immuneACCESS record with in-frame sequences only. Its versions omit some clonotypes, under half of them owing to an unresolved V gene in the studies checked, with the rest unexplained. A total of 95,000 to 150,000 clones appear in this sample, about nine tenths of them only once. The top ten constitute roughly 2% of the sample. The source material was PBMCs. The receptors were gathered from a woman aged 18-35 years in good health and CMV-seronegative.

This clone is a singleton in its sample. This sequence joins TRBV9 and TRBJ2-1, with TRBD2 matching over 11 bases. Per germline, CDR1 SGDLS and CDR2 YYNGEE. CDR3 length: 18 residues. Trimming took 0 bases from V and 4 from J; bases not matched to a gene: 9. Here the CDR3 reads CASSVAFPTSGTYNEQFF. The CDR3 nucleotides are TGTGCCAGCAGCGTAGCTTTTCCGACTAGCGGGACTTACAATGAGCAGTTCTTC.

The V gene is TRBV27, the J gene TRBJ2-7; D ambiguous. The CDR3 spans 13 residues. The germline V gene encodes CDR1 MNHEY and CDR2 SMNVEV (reference sequence). V lost 0 bases, J lost 0 bases, and 3 bases lay in between. The chain's CDR3 is CASSLSASYEQYF. For the CDR3, the DNA is TGTGCCAGCAGTTTATCGGCCTCCTACGAGCAGTACTTC.

The chain joins TRBV2 to TRBJ1-5, with D possibly matching TRBD1 (5 bases). Germline CDR1 reads SNHLY; CDR2 reads FYNNEI. The length of the CDR3 is 16 residues. Trimming left V 4 bases short and J 0 bases short, with 13 bases between. CDR3 residues: CASSGLGRGSNQPQHF. As DNA, the CDR3 is TGTGCCAGCAGTGGGTTAGGGAGGGGTAGCAATCAGCCCCAGCATTTT.

The chain recombines TRBV5-1 with TRBJ2-7, with TRBD2 matching over 8 bases. The length of the CDR3 is 15 residues. Germline V gene data show CDR1 as SGHRS and CDR2 as YFSETQ. After removal of 3 bases from V and 3 bases from J, the junction contained 8 bases not matched to a gene. Written as DNA, the CDR3 is TGCGCCAGCAGCTCCGCCAGCGGGAGTTACTACGAGCAGTACTTC. This translates into CASSSASGSYYEQYF.

J is TRBJ2-7 and V is TRBV25-1, with D hard to call. Trimming removed 6 bases at V and 2 bases at J, with 14 bases between. This CDR3 is built from 14 residues. CDR1 and CDR2 from the germline V gene are MGHDK and SYGVNS. This chain's CDR3 is CASSDYRHPYEQYF. The CDR3, as DNA: TGTGCCAGCAGCGATTACCGACACCCCTACGAGCAGTACTTC.

The chain couples TRBV5-1 to TRBJ2-7; D remains unclear. The V end was cut by 0 bases, the J end by 3 bases, with 13 bases between. The CDR3 extends over 15 amino acids. CDR1 is SGHRS, CDR2 YFSETQ, per germline. In DNA, the CDR3 is TGCGCCAGCAGCTTGGATCCCAACCTAAGCTACGAGCAGTACTTC. This codes for CASSLDPNLSYEQYF.

This chain joins TRBV5-4 and TRBJ2-2, with 15 bases aligning to TRBD2. The length of the CDR3 is 15 residues. CDR1 is SGHNT and CDR2 is YYREEE in the germline V gene (reference sequence). Trimming took 4 bases from V and 9 from J; bases not matched to a gene: 4. CDR3 sequence: CASSRTSGRARELFF. For the CDR3, the DNA is TGTGCCAGCAGCAGGACTAGCGGGAGGGCCCGGGAGCTGTTTTTT.

This sequence joins TRBV18 and TRBJ2-7; TRBD2 aligns across 12 bases. Per germline, CDR1 KGHSH and CDR2 LQKENI. With 3 bases clipped from V and 1 base from J, the junction kept 4 bases outside the gene matches. There are 16 residues in the CDR3. CDR3 nucleotide sequence: TGTGCCAGCTCACCGGGGACTAGCGGGTATTCCTACGAGCAGTACTTC. Translating gives CASSPGTSGYSYEQYF. The full variable domain, rest sourced from reference TRBV18 and TRBJ2-7, is NAGVMQNPRHLVRRRGQEARLRCSPMKGHSHVYWYRQLPEEGLKFMVYLQKENIIDESGMPKERFSAEFPKEGPSILRIQQVVRGDSAAYFCASSPGTSGYSYEQYFGPGTRLTVT.

The chain carries TRBV27 and TRBJ2-7; 9 positions agree with TRBD2. Germline-derived CDR1 and CDR2 are MNHEY and SMNVEV (reference sequence). With 7 bases clipped from V and 0 bases from J, the junction kept 1 base outside the gene matches. The CDR3 loop spans 13 amino acids. CDR3: CASKTSGSYEQYF. Here the CDR3 DNA reads TGTGCCAGCAAGACTAGCGGCTCCTACGAGCAGTACTTC.

This clone turned up a few times. V and J are TRBV5-5 and TRBJ2-7, with 15 positions matching TRBD2. CDR1 SGHKS and CDR2 YYEKEE come from the germline V gene (reference sequence). This CDR3 has 16 amino acids. Trimming removed 1 base from V and 4 bases from J; junction bases left unmatched: 3. The CDR3 DNA reads as TGTGCCAGCAGCTTGATTGGGACTAGCGGGAGGTACGAGCAGTACTTC. Its translation: CASSLIGTSGRYEQYF. The variable domain in full, with the rest retrieved from reference TRBV5-5 and TRBJ2-7, is DAGVTQSPTHLIKTRGQQVTLRCSPISGHKSVSWYQQVLGQGPQFIFQYYEKEERGRGNFPDRFSARQFPNYSSELNVNALLLGDSALYLCASSLIGTSGRYEQYFGPGTRLTVT.

This sequence joins TRBV4-1 and TRBJ2-1, with TRBD2 matching 14 bases. The CDR3 runs to 19 residues. Germline V gene sequence: CDR1 MGHRA, CDR2 YSYEKL. The trim removed 2 bases at V and 2 bases at J, leaving 8 bases unmatched. The CDR3 sequence: CASSQKGLAGDVAYNEQFF. For the CDR3, the DNA is TGCGCCAGCAGCCAAAAGGGACTAGCGGGAGACGTGGCCTACAATGAGCAGTTCTTC.

The V and J genes are TRBV13 and TRBJ2-7; tentative D call: TRBD1 (5 bases). Germline assignment: CDR1 PRHDT and CDR2 FYEKMQ (reference sequence). The V and J ends lost 5 bases and 6 bases respectively, with 8 bases between them. The CDR3 is 11 residues long. DNA of the CDR3: TGTGCCAGCAGCACCACAGGCGAGCAGTACTTC. Its protein is CASSTTGEQYF.

This clone was detected a few times. The V and J genes are TRBV28 and TRBJ2-7; 8 nucleotides agree with TRBD2. Germline V CDR1 and CDR2: MDHEN, SYDVKM. This CDR3 is built from 15 residues. J lost 4 bases, V lost 4 bases, and 9 bases had no gene match. CDR3 DNA: TGTGCCAGCAGTTCACCTGGGACGGGAGGGTACGAGCAGTACTTC. It codes for CASSSPGTGGYEQYF.

The chain carries TRBV6-1 and TRBJ2-7; TRBD2 agrees at 8 bases. The germline CDR1 and CDR2 sequences are MNHNS and SASEGT. Trimming cost V 0 bases and J 2 bases; bases outside gene matches: 3. This CDR3 contains 15 residues. The CDR3 protein is CASSEASGSPYEQYF. In nucleotides, the CDR3 is TGTGCCAGCAGTGAAGCGAGCGGGAGTCCCTACGAGCAGTACTTC.

The V call is TRBV11-1, the J call TRBJ2-5; no definite D call. The germline gives CDR1 SGHAT, CDR2 FQDESV (reference sequence). V was shortened by 5 bases and J by 5 bases, with 12 bases between the two germline ends. The CDR3 totals 13 residues. The CDR3 coding sequence is TGTGCCAGCAGCACGGAGCTCGGGGAGACCCAGTACTTC. Protein sequence: CASSTELGETQYF.

The chain combines TRBV4-1 with TRBJ2-7, with TRBD1 matching 8 bases. The CDR3 sequence is 14 residues long. The germline gives CDR1 MGHRA, CDR2 YSYEKL. V shed 2 bases, J shed 6 bases, and the junction held 6 bases outside the gene matches. This CDR3 reads CASSQLQGAGEQYF. CDR3 DNA: TGCGCCAGCAGCCAACTTCAGGGGGCGGGCGAGCAGTACTTC.

The chain links TRBV27 to TRBJ2-7; 11 bases are a match to TRBD1. The CDR3 sequence is 15 residues long. Trimming at V came to 5 bases and at J to 3 bases, leaving 6 bases not matched to a gene. The germline CDR1 and CDR2 sequences are MNHEY and SMNVEV (reference sequence). The CDR3 DNA reads as TGTGCCAGCAGTCTCCCGGGACAGGGGGGCTACGAGCAGTACTTC. Translation gives CASSLPGQGGYEQYF.

The chain has TRBV7-9 and TRBJ1-3, with 8 bases aligning to TRBD1. The CDR3 loop spans 15 amino acids. Per germline, CDR1 SEHNR and CDR2 FQNEAQ (reference sequence). Losses at the gene ends were 2 bases for V and 2 bases for J; bases not matched to a gene: 2. The CDR3 sequence: CASSLPDRAGNTIYF. CDR3 in DNA: TGTGCCAGCAGCTTACCGGACAGGGCTGGAAACACCATATATTTT.

This chain connects TRBV6-1 to TRBJ2-7; D possibly corresponds to TRBD2 (6 bases). This CDR3 contains 14 residues. Between the trimmed V and J ends, which lost 5 bases and 4 bases, there was a span of 15 bases. In germline, CDR1 is MNHNS, CDR2 SASEGT. CDR3 sequence reads: CASSLRLGGYEQYF. Here the CDR3 DNA reads TGTGCCAGCAGTCTCCGACTAGGAGGATACGAGCAGTACTTC.